Sequencing of this T cell receptor (beta chain) was carried out in a study of blood T cells in healthy people across ages. The CDR3 loop spans 16 amino acids. Through a sample-barcoded 5' primer and a J-beta primer mix, a second PCR was run for 7 to 11 cycles. MiXCR was run by TCRdb on the 5' RACE reads, yielding one entry per CDR3 protein. The sample holds some 700,000 distinct CDR3 sequences, about 20% seen once. The gene calls are TRBV21-1 and TRBJ2-5; the D call TRBD1 from the table was never checked on the DNA. TRBV21-1 counts as a pseudogene. The source is an older man in good health. The sample comprised blood. Written as DNA, the CDR3 is TGTGCCAGCAAGAGAAGGACAGGGATCGCCCAAGAGACCCAGTACTTC. Its translation is CASKRRTGIAQETQYF.